The 26 T cell receptor beta chains given below trace back to one sample, sequenced in a study of cytomegalovirus exposure and HLA in healthy donors. The PCR made use of 60 Vbeta and 13 Jbeta primers. The repertoire was sequenced with immunoSEQ multiplex PCR; TCRdb's copy has only in-frame clones and lacks some. The table lists about 190,000 clones. Sequenced: PBMCs. Receptors were obtained from a woman in her 30s in good health and CMV-seropositive.

This sequence joins TRBV30 and TRBJ2-1; D may be TRBD2 (6 bases). Germline values: CDR1 GTSNPN, CDR2 SVGIG (reference sequence). V dropped 1 base and J dropped 8 bases, with 12 bases sitting between them. The CDR3 runs to 13 residues. This CDR3 is CAWSGGEHDEQFF. The CDR3 bases are TGTGCCTGGAGTGGGGGGGAGCACGATGAGCAGTTCTTC.

The genes are TRBV19 and TRBJ2-1; D is perhaps TRBD2 (5 bases). From germline, CDR1 is LNHDA and CDR2 SQIVND (reference sequence). V was cut by 3 bases and J by 0 bases, with 9 bases left in between. CDR3 length equals 15 residues. CDR3 nucleotide sequence: TGTGCCAGTAGTATTAGCGTCAGCTCCTACAATGAGCAGTTCTTC. Amino acids: CASSISVSSYNEQFF.

The rearrangement joins TRBV10-3 to TRBJ1-2, with 8 bases matching TRBD1. Losses at the gene ends were 2 bases for V and 3 bases for J; bases not matched to a gene: 2. The CDR3 extends over 14 amino acids. Looked up from germline, CDR1 is ENHRY and CDR2 is SYGVKD. DNA of the CDR3: TGTGCCATCAGTGAGGGACAGGGTTACTATGGCTACACCTTC. It yields the protein CAISEGQGYYGYTF.

The V gene is TRBV29-1, the J gene TRBJ2-1; 8 bases agree with TRBD2. Germline values: CDR1 SQVTM, CDR2 ANQGSEA. The V and J ends lost 6 bases and 4 bases, in that order; junction bases with no gene match: 11. The CDR3 is made up of 15 amino acids. CDR3 nucleotides: TGCAGCGTCCACCCCCCGGGAGGGAAATACAATGAGCAGTTCTTC. Protein: CSVHPPGGKYNEQFF.

The V call is TRBV6-1, the J call TRBJ1-5; TRBD1 aligns across 7 bases. J gave up 4 bases and V 3 bases, and 6 bases lay outside the gene matches. The CDR3 is 15 residues long. Germline lookup yields CDR1 MNHNS and CDR2 SASEGT. The CDR3 loop is CASSDGTATNQPQHF. The CDR3 nucleotides are TGTGCCAGCAGTGACGGGACAGCAACAAATCAGCCCCAGCATTTT.

The chain employs TRBV19 and TRBJ2-3; no definite D call. The V gene's germline CDR1 is LNHDA and CDR2 SQIVND (reference sequence). Trimming shortened V by 5 bases and J by 5 bases, and 11 bases separated the two germline ends. This CDR3 region has 13 residues. CDR3 DNA: TGTGCCAGTAGTCCGTCCTTCTTAGATACGCAGTATTTT. Encoded protein: CASSPSFLDTQYF.

The genes are TRBV4-3 and TRBJ1-1, with a possible D match to TRBD1 (6 bases). Germline CDR1 reads LGHNA; CDR2 reads YSLEER. This CDR3 has 17 residues. The V gene lost 0 bases and the J gene lost 1 base, with 15 bases spanning the gap. CDR3 sequence reads: CASSQDLRYRENTEAFF. DNA for the CDR3: TGCGCCAGCAGCCAAGATCTTCGATACAGGGAGAACACTGAAGCTTTCTTT.

V and J are TRBV10-3 and TRBJ2-1; 13 nucleotides agree with TRBD2. This CDR3 has 17 amino acids. The junction had 10 bases not matched to a gene; V was cut back by 2 bases and J by 9 bases. Germline CDR1 is ENHRY and CDR2 is SYGVKD. This chain's CDR3 is CAISELKTSGGAVEQFF. CDR3 nucleotide sequence: TGTGCCATCAGTGAGCTTAAAACTAGCGGGGGGGCTGTTGAGCAGTTCTTC.

This chain uses TRBV7-9 with TRBJ2-7, with 8 bases matching TRBD1. V trimming: 6 bases; J trimming: 0 bases; junction bases outside the gene matches: 4. The CDR3 sequence is 14 residues long. In germline, CDR1 is SEHNR, CDR2 FQNEAQ (reference sequence). CDR3 amino acids: CASRPGQGSYEQYF. The CDR3, as DNA: TGTGCCAGCAGACCCGGACAGGGCTCCTACGAGCAGTACTTC.

The chain links TRBV30 to TRBJ2-7, with D unresolved. The germline CDR1 and CDR2 sequences are GTSNPN and SVGIG (reference sequence). The CDR3 has 12 residues. Trimming cost V 1 base and J 2 bases, with 6 bases left between them. CDR3 protein: CAWSGSTYEQYF. The CDR3 DNA follows: TGTGCCTGGAGTGGCAGTACCTACGAGCAGTACTTC.

The genes are TRBV25-1 and TRBJ1-2; tentatively, D is TRBD1 (5 bases). This CDR3 contains 14 residues. V dropped 4 bases and J dropped 5 bases, with 14 bases sitting between them. Germline V CDR1 and CDR2: MGHDK, SYGVNS. CDR3 bases: TGTGCCAGCAGTGCTGATGGGACTTGGTATGGCTACACCTTC. Protein sequence: CASSADGTWYGYTF.

The rearrangement links TRBV18 to TRBJ1-1; tentative D call: TRBD1 (5 bases). Trimming shortened V by 2 bases and J by 3 bases, and 13 bases separated the two germline ends. CDR3 length: 15 amino acids. Germline V CDR1 and CDR2: KGHSH, LQKENI. CDR3 loop: CASSPSGGMDTEAFF. Written as DNA, the CDR3 is TGTGCCAGCTCACCATCGGGGGGGATGGACACTGAAGCTTTCTTT.

The chain recombines TRBV4-2 with TRBJ2-3; 9 nucleotides line up with TRBD2. CDR1 and CDR2 (germline): LGHNA, YNFKEQ. The CDR3 has 16 residues. V shed 0 bases, J shed 1 base, and the junction held 2 bases outside the gene matches. The CDR3 DNA reads TGTGCCAGCAGCCAAGATGAGCGGGGGGGCACAGATACGCAGTATTTT. Translated, it gives CASSQDERGGTDTQYF.

The J gene is TRBJ2-2, the V gene TRBV4-3, with 12 bases fitting TRBD1. With V trimmed by 5 bases and J by 5 bases, 9 bases remained unmatched. The CDR3 consists of 17 residues. The germline V gene encodes CDR1 LGHNA and CDR2 YSLEER. The CDR3 here is CASSGRDRGLGTGELFF. The CDR3, as DNA: TGCGCCAGCAGCGGCCGGGACAGGGGGCTTGGGACCGGGGAGCTGTTTTTT.

This chain joins TRBV9 and TRBJ1-1; no clear D. The CDR3 runs to 13 residues. Germline CDR1 reads SGDLS; CDR2 reads YYNGEE. With 4 bases removed from V and 5 bases from J, the gap between germline ends came to 12 bases. CDR3 DNA sequence: TGTGCCAGCAGCCCAGTTGAGACTACTGAAGCTTTCTTT. It specifies CASSPVETTEAFF.

The CDR3 DNA follows: TGCGCCAGCAGCAACCCCGAGACAGGGAACACTGAAGCTTTCTTT. This encodes CASSNPETGNTEAFF. The rearrangement joins TRBV5-1 to TRBJ1-1, with TRBD1 as a possible D gene (6 bases). Germline CDR1 is SGHRS and CDR2 is YFSETQ. V lost 4 bases, J lost 1 base, and 14 bases lay in between. The CDR3 extends over 15 amino acids.

The chain links TRBV11-3 to TRBJ1-1, with a possible D match to TRBD1 (5 bases). Trimming stripped 3 bases from V and 1 base from J, with 6 bases between. The CDR3 has 13 residues. CDR1 is SGHNT, CDR2 YENEEA, per germline. DNA of the CDR3: TGTGCCAGCAGCTTTCAGGGGAACACTGAAGCTTTCTTT. Its translation: CASSFQGNTEAFF.

The V gene is TRBV11-3, the J gene TRBJ2-1; TRBD1 agrees at 7 bases. The CDR3 sequence is 14 residues long. Germline V gene lookup returns CDR1 SGHNT and CDR2 YENEEA. The trim removed 2 bases at V and 8 bases at J, leaving 6 bases unmatched. The CDR3 DNA is TGTGCCAGCAGCTTAAGGGGACAGCTGGATGAGCAGTTCTTC. This sequence encodes CASSLRGQLDEQFF. Full variable domain (missing parts from reference TRBV11-3 and TRBJ2-1): EAGVVQSPRYKIIEKKQPVAFWCNPISGHNTLYWYLQNLGQGPELLIRYENEEAVDDSQLPKDRFSAERLKGVDSTLKIQPAELGDSAVYLCASSLRGQLDEQFFGPGTRLTVL.

The chain is built from TRBV11-2 and TRBJ2-5; D is ambiguous. Gene TRBJ2-7 matches the end of the DNA better, so the J call may be wrong. Germline CDR1 is SGHAT and CDR2 is FQNNGV. There are 15 residues in the CDR3. The CDR3 loop reads CASSLVAGSTYEQYF. The CDR3 coding sequence is TGTGCCAGCAGCTTAGTGGCAGGTTCTACCTACGAGCAGTACTTC.

This sequence joins TRBV29-1 and TRBJ1-2; D remains unclear. V lost 5 bases and J lost 7, with 8 bases in between. Germline V lookup: CDR1 SQVTM, CDR2 ANQGSEA. This CDR3 contains 10 residues. The DNA for the CDR3 is TGCAGCGTTTCCGGGATTGGCTACACCTTC. It specifies CSVSGIGYTF.

This chain links TRBV11-2 with TRBJ1-2; D call uncertain. Germline-derived CDR1 and CDR2 are SGHAT and FQNNGV. The length of the CDR3 is 15 residues. Between the trimmed V and J ends, which lost 0 bases and 7 bases, there was a span of 15 bases. The CDR3 coding sequence is TGTGCCAGCAGCTTAGACAGTACCCTCGATCGTGGCTACACCTTC. Translating it yields CASSLDSTLDRGYTF.

This chain joins TRBV19 and TRBJ2-7; a weak D match, TRBD1 (5 bases). V was cut by 8 bases and J by 6 bases, with 23 bases left in between. This CDR3 is built from 15 residues. From germline, CDR1 is LNHDA and CDR2 SQIVND (reference sequence). The CDR3 bases are TGTGCCAGTCAATCCTCGGCAGGGTGGTATGGCGAGCAGTACTTC. Residues: CASQSSAGWYGEQYF.

The gene calls are TRBV28 and TRBJ2-7; D uncertain. V dropped 2 bases and J dropped 3 bases, with 14 bases sitting between them. Germline CDR1 is MDHEN and CDR2 is SYDVKM. This CDR3 spans 15 amino acids. The CDR3 nucleotides are TGTGCCAGCAGTTTAACCAGAGGTGGTAACTACGAGCAGTACTTC. Translating gives CASSLTRGGNYEQYF. Full variable domain (outside the CDR3, taken from reference TRBV28 and TRBJ2-7): DVKVTQSSRYLVKRTGEKVFLECVQDMDHENMFWYRQDPGLGLRLIYFSYDVKMKEKGDIPEGYSVSREKKERFSLILESASTNQTSMYLCASSLTRGGNYEQYFGPGTRLTVT.

CDR3 region: CASRRSPSGNTIYF. The CDR3, as DNA: TGTGCCAGCAGGAGGTCCCCCTCTGGAAACACCATATATTTT. The chain recombines TRBV13 with TRBJ1-3; no reliable D call. V lost 6 bases and J 0 bases, leaving 9 bases between the germline ends. This CDR3 contains 14 residues. Germline CDR1 and CDR2: PRHDT and FYEKMQ (reference sequence). Complete variable domain (other parts from reference TRBV13 and TRBJ1-3): AAGVIQSPRHLIKEKRETATLKCYPIPRHDTVYWYQQGPGQDPQFLISFYEKMQSDKGSIPDRFSAQQFSDYHSELNMSSLELGDSALYFCASRRSPSGNTIYFGEGSWLTVV.

The chain joins TRBV7-6 to TRBJ1-1, with 7 nucleotides matching TRBD1. Per germline, CDR1 SGHVS and CDR2 FNYEAQ. This CDR3 comprises 16 residues. J lost 1 base, V lost 1 base, and 6 bases had no gene match. The CDR3 DNA reads as TGTGCCAGCAGCTTAGAGGGGGCCAGGGGGAACACTGAAGCTTTCTTT. Residues: CASSLEGARGNTEAFF.

This chain links TRBV5-8 with TRBJ2-7; D may be TRBD2 (7 bases). CDR3 size: 16 residues. Germline V gene sequence: CDR1 SGHTS, CDR2 YDEGEE. V was shortened by 1 base and J by 5 bases, with 19 bases between the two germline ends. CDR3 in amino acids: CASSLWGGGKVDEQYF. The CDR3, as DNA: TGTGCCAGCAGCTTGTGGGGCGGGGGCAAAGTCGACGAGCAGTACTTC.